This T cell receptor beta chain was identified during a study of T cells after yellow fever vaccination. General study points: Overall, a small share of clonotypes was seen in both CD4 and CD8 compartments.

In TCRdb, the 5' RACE reads were re-called with MiXCR into one record per CDR3 protein. This sample yields a few hundred thousand distinct CDR3 sequences, of which approximately 3.9% are seen a single time; 24% belongs to the top ten. This clonotype was observed a few times. Its antigen is not identified. Germline V gene lookup returns CDR1 SGHRS and CDR2 YFSETQ. The junction had 14 bases not matched to a gene; V was cut back by 4 bases and J by 13 bases. The CDR3 covers 14 residues. This chain connects TRBV5-1 to TRBJ2-1; 7 nucleotides agree with TRBD2. This TCR derives from a man between 18 and 35 years old who received the YFV17D yellow fever vaccine. Sequences were derived from PBMCs, sampled 5 days after the yellow fever booster vaccination. The CDR3 loop is CASSPRGPGGNQFF. CDR3 nucleotide sequence: TGCGCCAGCAGCCCGAGGGGCCCGGGAGGAAATCAGTTCTTC.